Presented here are 21 T cell receptor beta chains from one specimen sequenced in a study of a mutant IDH1 vaccine in newly diagnosed glioma. The antigens for these receptors are not known. As for time point: week 35, safety follow-up. Doses of 300 ug of mutant IDH1 20-mer peptide were given with topical imiquimod. Clones were read by immunoSEQ multiplex PCR, and TCRdb kept only the in-frame ones, dropping some. The sample yields some 30,000 clones, more than 75% seen once. The sequenced sample was PBMCs, obtained from a glioma patient whose treatment included an IDH1 peptide vaccine. Receptor source: a man aged 25 to 45 with glioma.

This chain connects TRBV7-9 to TRBJ2-1; 13 bases fit TRBD2. The CDR3 loop spans 14 amino acids. Germline values: CDR1 SEHNR, CDR2 FQNEAQ (reference sequence). With V trimmed by 5 bases and J by 9 bases, 4 bases remained unmatched. The CDR3: CASSRTSGSPEQFF. CDR3 bases: TGTGCCAGCAGCAGGACTAGCGGGAGTCCTGAGCAGTTCTTC.

This clone was seen more than once but under ten times. The chain carries TRBV5-1 and TRBJ1-1; 12 bases match TRBD1. V gave up 4 bases and J gave up 4 bases; unmatched junction bases: 2. Germline V gene lookup returns CDR1 SGHRS and CDR2 YFSETQ. The CDR3 is 14 residues long. The CDR3 here is CASSRGQGATEAFF. CDR3 nucleotide sequence: TGCGCCAGCAGCAGGGGACAGGGGGCCACTGAAGCTTTCTTT.

This chain's CDR3 is CASSSGQGAYEQYF. The DNA of the CDR3 is TGCGCCAGCAGCTCCGGACAGGGGGCCTACGAGCAGTACTTC. This chain joins TRBV5-1 and TRBJ2-7; 10 positions match TRBD1. The CDR3 is 14 residues long. The trim removed 3 bases at V and 2 bases at J, leaving 2 bases unmatched. Germline V lookup: CDR1 SGHRS, CDR2 YFSETQ.

The rearrangement links TRBV2 to TRBJ2-5; D is perhaps TRBD1 (5 bases). Germline V CDR1 and CDR2: SNHLY, FYNNEI. Trimming cost V 3 bases and J 5 bases, with 10 bases left between them. The CDR3 length is 13 residues. The CDR3 region is CASSEVKGETQYF. The DNA for the CDR3 is TGTGCCAGCAGTGAGGTGAAGGGGGAGACCCAGTACTTC.

The J gene is TRBJ2-3, the V gene TRBV27; 7 positions agree with TRBD2. Germline V gene sequence: CDR1 MNHEY, CDR2 SMNVEV (reference sequence). V dropped 0 bases and J dropped 5; count of bases not matched to a gene: 8. CDR3 length equals 16 residues. Here the CDR3 reads CASSLSSRGRGDTQYF. Written as DNA, the CDR3 is TGTGCCAGCAGTTTATCCAGTCGCGGGAGAGGAGATACGCAGTATTTT.

V and J are TRBV10-3 and TRBJ2-5; 13 nucleotides match TRBD2. The V gene end was trimmed by 10 bases and the J gene end by 4 bases; junction bases not matched to a gene: 3. The germline V gene has CDR1 ENHRY and CDR2 SYGVKD. The CDR3 runs to 13 residues. The CDR3 spells CATGTSGTETQYF. In DNA, the CDR3 is TGTGCCACCGGGACTAGCGGGACAGAGACCCAGTACTTC.

V gene TRBV25-1 combines with J gene TRBJ2-4, with D possibly being TRBD2 (5 bases). The CDR3 has 16 amino acids. Germline CDR1 MGHDK, CDR2 SYGVNS. V was clipped by 2 bases and J by 0 bases, with 11 bases between them. The CDR3 bases are TGTGCCAGCAGTGAAGGGAGCTTTATAGCCAAAAACATTCAGTACTTC. Protein product: CASSEGSFIAKNIQYF.

The chain recombines TRBV27 with TRBJ2-7; D not resolved. The CDR3 is 13 amino acids. From germline, CDR1 is MNHEY and CDR2 SMNVEV (reference sequence). V shed 3 bases and J shed 3 bases, with 9 bases lying between them. As DNA, the CDR3 is TGTGCCAGCAGTTTGGCCTCCTACTACGAGCAGTACTTC. It codes for CASSLASYYEQYF.

About this clone itself: Other DNA sequences in the sample encode the same CDR3. The chain links TRBV15 to TRBJ1-4, with D possibly TRBD1 on 5 matching bases. Germline CDR1 reads LNHNV; CDR2 reads YYDKDF (reference sequence). The CDR3 is 13 residues long. V was trimmed by 3 bases and J by 5 bases, leaving 7 bases between them. CDR3 residues: CATSRAGNEKLFF. The DNA of the CDR3 is TGTGCCACCAGCAGGGCAGGGAATGAAAAACTGTTTTTT.

The V call is TRBV7-9, the J call TRBJ2-5, with 9 bases fitting TRBD1. The germline gives CDR1 SEHNR, CDR2 FQNEAQ (reference sequence). The CDR3 sequence is 17 residues long. The trim removed 5 bases at V and 5 bases at J, leaving 15 bases unmatched. The CDR3 bases are TGTGCCAGCAGCGTAGGTGCCGGGACAGGGCTGGAGGAGACCCAGTACTTC. As protein: CASSVGAGTGLEETQYF.

V gene TRBV30 combines with J gene TRBJ1-5; a possible D gene is TRBD1 (6 bases). CDR1 GTSNPN and CDR2 SVGIG come from the germline V gene (reference sequence). Deletions cut 1 base from V and 6 bases from J, with 10 bases between. The CDR3 has 13 residues. The CDR3 bases are TGTGCCTGGAGTGCGCCAGGGGTTCAGCCCCAGCATTTT. It translates to CAWSAPGVQPQHF.

The chain uses TRBV5-1 and TRBJ2-3, with 10 nucleotides matching TRBD2. The CDR3 runs to 16 residues. The germline V gene encodes CDR1 SGHRS and CDR2 YFSETQ. V gave up 0 bases and J gave up 1 base; unmatched junction bases: 2. CDR3 in amino acids: CASSLAGTSGTDTQYF. CDR3 bases: TGCGCCAGCAGCTTGGCCGGGACTAGCGGCACAGATACGCAGTATTTT. The full variable domain, its missing parts supplied by reference TRBV5-1 and TRBJ2-3, is KAGVTQTPRYLIKTRGQQVTLSCSPISGHRSVSWYQQTPGQGLQFLFEYFSETQRNKGNFPGRFSGRQFSNSRSEMNVSTLELGDSALYLCASSLAGTSGTDTQYFGPGTRLTVL.

V gene TRBV5-1 combines with J gene TRBJ2-1; the D gene is possibly TRBD2 (5 bases). The CDR3 covers 15 residues. V gave up 0 bases and J gave up 0 bases, with 7 bases separating them. The germline CDR1 and CDR2 sequences are SGHRS and YFSETQ. CDR3 residues: CASSLGGNSYNEQFF. The CDR3 DNA reads TGCGCCAGCAGCTTGGGAGGGAACTCCTACAATGAGCAGTTCTTC.

CDR3 amino acids: CASTVSRAGEQYF. For the CDR3, the DNA is TGTGCCAGCACGGTTAGCCGGGCCGGAGAGCAGTACTTC. The rearrangement joins TRBV6-6 to TRBJ2-5; D gene uncertain. The CDR3 is 13 amino acids. In germline, CDR1 is MNHNY, CDR2 SVGAGI (reference sequence). V lost 7 bases to trimming and J lost 11 bases, with 20 bases between them.

The chain has TRBV10-3 and TRBJ2-7, with TRBD1 matching over 7 bases. V dropped 10 bases and J dropped 3; count of bases not matched to a gene: 6. The CDR3 totals 12 residues. The germline gives CDR1 ENHRY, CDR2 SYGVKD. The CDR3 sequence: CATLGQSYEQYF. The CDR3 DNA is TGTGCCACCTTGGGACAGAGCTACGAGCAGTACTTC.

This chain links TRBV27 with TRBJ1-2; 8 bases fit TRBD1. J was trimmed by 1 base and V by 6 bases; bases with no gene match: 4. The CDR3 is 14 amino acids. Germline-derived CDR1 and CDR2 are MNHEY and SMNVEV (reference sequence). The CDR3 loop is CASRTGAVNYGYTF. The DNA for the CDR3 is TGTGCCAGCAGGACAGGGGCGGTTAACTATGGCTACACCTTC.

This chain connects TRBV5-5 to TRBJ1-2, with D hard to call. Trimming removed 3 bases from V and 8 bases from J, with 14 bases in between. CDR3 length equals 13 residues. CDR1 and CDR2 from the germline V gene are SGHKS and YYEKEE (reference sequence). CDR3 in amino acids: CASSSAPALGYTF. CDR3 nucleotides: TGTGCCAGCAGCTCCGCTCCCGCCCTGGGCTACACCTTC.

The V call is TRBV6-1, the J call TRBJ2-2; no definite D call. The CDR3 has 10 amino acids. V gave up 7 bases and J gave up 6 bases, with 3 bases separating them. Germline CDR1 reads MNHNS; CDR2 reads SASEGT. CDR3: CASIAGELFF. In DNA form, the CDR3 reads TGTGCCAGCATCGCCGGGGAGCTGTTTTTT.

This clone was seen a single time. The chain is built from TRBV25-1 and TRBJ1-4; D is unresolved. With 1 base removed from V and 6 bases from J, the gap between germline ends came to 12 bases. The CDR3 covers 15 residues. The germline gives CDR1 MGHDK, CDR2 SYGVNS. This chain's CDR3 is CASSEFRSGDEKLFF. CDR3 nucleotides: TGTGCCAGCAGTGAATTCAGGTCTGGGGATGAAAAACTGTTTTTT.

This clone has just one count. The V gene is TRBV29-1, the J gene TRBJ2-6; D is uncertain. The CDR3 loop spans 15 amino acids. Germline CDR1 and CDR2: SQVTM and ANQGSEA. V gave up 4 bases and J gave up 0 bases, with 10 bases separating them. The CDR3 spells CSVGGTASGANVLTF. CDR3 DNA sequence: TGCAGCGTTGGGGGAACGGCCTCTGGGGCCAACGTCCTGACTTTC.

As to this clone: The sample has other DNA sequences that encode this CDR3 too. The CDR3 region is CASSRTTEAFF. The DNA for the CDR3 is TGTGCCAGCAGCCGGACAACTGAAGCTTTCTTT. V is TRBV7-9 and J is TRBJ1-1; D possibly corresponds to TRBD1 (5 bases). Trimming cost V 5 bases and J 5 bases, with 6 bases left between them. There are 11 residues in the CDR3. Germline V gives CDR1 SEHNR, CDR2 FQNEAQ (reference sequence).